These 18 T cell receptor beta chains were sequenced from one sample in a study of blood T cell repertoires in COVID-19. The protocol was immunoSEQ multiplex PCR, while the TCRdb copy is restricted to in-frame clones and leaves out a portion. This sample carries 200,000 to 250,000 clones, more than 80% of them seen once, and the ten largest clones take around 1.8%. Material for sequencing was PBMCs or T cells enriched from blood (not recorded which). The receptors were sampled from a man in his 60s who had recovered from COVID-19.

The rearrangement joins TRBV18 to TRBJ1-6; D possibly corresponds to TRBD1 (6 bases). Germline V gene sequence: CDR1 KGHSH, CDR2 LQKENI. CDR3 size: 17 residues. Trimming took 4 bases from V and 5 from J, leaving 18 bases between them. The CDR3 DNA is TGTGCCAGCTCACTATCTGCCGAGGGACAAGATAATTCACCCCTCCACTTT. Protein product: CASSLSAEGQDNSPLHF.

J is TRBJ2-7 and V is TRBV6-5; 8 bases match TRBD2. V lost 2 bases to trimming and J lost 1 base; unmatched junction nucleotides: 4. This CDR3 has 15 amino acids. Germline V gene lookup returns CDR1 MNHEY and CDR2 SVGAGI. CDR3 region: CASSYRGGESYEQYF. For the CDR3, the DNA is TGTGCCAGCAGTTACCGGGGGGGGGAGTCCTACGAGCAGTACTTC.

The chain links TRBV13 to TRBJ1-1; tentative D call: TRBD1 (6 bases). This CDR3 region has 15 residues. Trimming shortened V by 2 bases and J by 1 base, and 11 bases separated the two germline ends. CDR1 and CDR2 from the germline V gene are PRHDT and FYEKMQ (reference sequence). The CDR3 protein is CASSLYGTQNTEAFF. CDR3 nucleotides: TGTGCCAGCAGCTTATATGGGACACAGAACACTGAAGCTTTCTTT.

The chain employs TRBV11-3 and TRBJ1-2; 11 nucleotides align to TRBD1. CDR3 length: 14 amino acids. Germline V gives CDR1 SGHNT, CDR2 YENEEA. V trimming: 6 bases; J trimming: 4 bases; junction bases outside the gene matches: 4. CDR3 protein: CASRRTGGGYGYTF. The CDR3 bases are TGTGCCAGCAGGCGGACAGGGGGCGGCTATGGCTACACCTTC.

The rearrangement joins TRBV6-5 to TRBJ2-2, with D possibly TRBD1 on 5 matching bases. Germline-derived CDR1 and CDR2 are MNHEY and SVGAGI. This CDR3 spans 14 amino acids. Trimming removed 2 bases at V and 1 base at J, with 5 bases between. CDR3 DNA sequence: TGTGCCAGCAGTTACGACAGGAACACCGGGGAGCTGTTTTTT. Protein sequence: CASSYDRNTGELFF.

DNA for the CDR3: TGTGCCAGTAGTATCTCGAGGACAGTCACTGAAGCTTTCTTT. As protein: CASSISRTVTEAFF. The chain has TRBV19 and TRBJ1-1; TRBD1 might be the D (6 bases). V was clipped by 3 bases and J by 4 bases, with 12 bases between them. The CDR3 has 14 amino acids. Germline V gene lookup returns CDR1 LNHDA and CDR2 SQIVND (reference sequence). The full variable domain, rest sourced from reference TRBV19 and TRBJ1-1, is DGGITQSPKYLFRKEGQNVTLSCEQNLNHDAMYWYRQDPGQGLRLIYYSQIVNDFQKGDIAEGYSVSREKKESFPLTVTSAQKNPTAFYLCASSISRTVTEAFFGQGTRLTVV.

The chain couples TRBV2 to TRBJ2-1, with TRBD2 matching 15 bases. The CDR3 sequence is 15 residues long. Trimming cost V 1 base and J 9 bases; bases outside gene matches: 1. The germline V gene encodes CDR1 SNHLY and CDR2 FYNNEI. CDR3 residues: CASSEEGLAGGEQFF. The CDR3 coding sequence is TGTGCCAGCAGTGAAGAGGGACTAGCGGGGGGTGAGCAGTTCTTC.

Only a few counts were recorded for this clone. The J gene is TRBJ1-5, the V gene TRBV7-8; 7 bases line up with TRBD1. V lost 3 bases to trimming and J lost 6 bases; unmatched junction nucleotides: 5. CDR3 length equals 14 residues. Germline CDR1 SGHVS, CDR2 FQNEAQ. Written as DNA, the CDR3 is TGTGCCAGCAGCTTCGACAGGGTTGGTCAGCCCCAGCATTTT. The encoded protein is CASSFDRVGQPQHF.

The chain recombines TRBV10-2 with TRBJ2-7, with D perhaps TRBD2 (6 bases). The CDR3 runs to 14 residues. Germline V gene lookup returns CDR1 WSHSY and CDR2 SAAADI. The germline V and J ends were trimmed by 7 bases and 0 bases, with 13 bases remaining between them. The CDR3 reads CASKPGLSSYEQYF. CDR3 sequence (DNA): TGCGCCAGCAAACCGGGACTCAGCTCCTACGAGCAGTACTTC.

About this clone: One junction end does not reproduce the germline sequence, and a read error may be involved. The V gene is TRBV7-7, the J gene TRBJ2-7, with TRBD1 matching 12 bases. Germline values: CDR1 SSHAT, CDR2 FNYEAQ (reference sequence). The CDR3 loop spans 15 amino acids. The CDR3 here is CASSPGTGGSYEQYF. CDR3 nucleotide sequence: TGTGCTAGCAGCCCCGGGACAGGGGGCTCGTACGAGCAGTACTTC.

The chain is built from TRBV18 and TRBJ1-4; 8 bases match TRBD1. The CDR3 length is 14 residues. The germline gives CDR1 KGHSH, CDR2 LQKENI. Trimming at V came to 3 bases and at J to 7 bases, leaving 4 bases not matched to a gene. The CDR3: CASSPQGAREKLFF. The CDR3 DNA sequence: TGTGCCAGCTCACCGCAGGGGGCACGTGAAAAACTGTTTTTT.

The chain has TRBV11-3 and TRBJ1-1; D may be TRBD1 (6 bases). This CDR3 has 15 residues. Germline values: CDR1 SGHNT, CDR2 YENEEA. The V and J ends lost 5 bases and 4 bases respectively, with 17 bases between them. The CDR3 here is CASSPRTVEFTEAFF. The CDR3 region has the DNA TGTGCCAGCAGCCCCCGGACAGTCGAGTTCACTGAAGCTTTCTTT.

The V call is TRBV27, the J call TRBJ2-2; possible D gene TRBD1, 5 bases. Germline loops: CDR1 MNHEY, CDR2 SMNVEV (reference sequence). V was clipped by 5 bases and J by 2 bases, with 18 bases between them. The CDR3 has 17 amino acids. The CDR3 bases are TGTGCCAGCAGTAAACGCCAGGGCCGTGTTAACACCGGGGAGCTGTTTTTT. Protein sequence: CASSKRQGRVNTGELFF.

The CDR3 coding sequence is TGTGCCATCAGTGGACAGGGGTATAATTCACCCCTCCACTTT. Translation gives CAISGQGYNSPLHF. The genes are TRBV10-3 and TRBJ1-6; 8 bases line up with TRBD1. Losses at the gene ends were 4 bases for V and 4 bases for J; bases not matched to a gene: 0. Germline lookup yields CDR1 ENHRY and CDR2 SYGVKD. This CDR3 region has 14 residues.

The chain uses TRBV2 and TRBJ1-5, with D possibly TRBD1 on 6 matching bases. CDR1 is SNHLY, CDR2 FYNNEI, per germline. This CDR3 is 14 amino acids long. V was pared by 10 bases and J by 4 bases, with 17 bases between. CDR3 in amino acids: CATQEQGRNQPQHF. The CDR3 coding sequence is TGTGCCACCCAGGAACAGGGTAGAAATCAGCCCCAGCATTTT.

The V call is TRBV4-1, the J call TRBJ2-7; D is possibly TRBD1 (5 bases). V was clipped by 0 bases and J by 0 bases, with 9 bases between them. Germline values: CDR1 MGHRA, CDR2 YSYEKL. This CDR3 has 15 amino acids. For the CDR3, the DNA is TGCGCCAGCAGCCAAGATTCAGGGATCTCCTACGAGCAGTACTTC. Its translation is CASSQDSGISYEQYF.

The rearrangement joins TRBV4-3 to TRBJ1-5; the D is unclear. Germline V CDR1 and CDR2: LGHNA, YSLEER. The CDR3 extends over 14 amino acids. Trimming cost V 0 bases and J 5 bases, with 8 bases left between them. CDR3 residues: CASSQDLTHQPQHF. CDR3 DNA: TGCGCCAGCAGCCAAGACCTGACACATCAGCCCCAGCATTTT.

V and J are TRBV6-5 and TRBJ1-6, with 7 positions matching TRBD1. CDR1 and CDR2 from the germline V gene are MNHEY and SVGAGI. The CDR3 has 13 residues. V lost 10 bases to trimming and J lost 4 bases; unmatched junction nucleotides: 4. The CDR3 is CATWDSYNSPLHF. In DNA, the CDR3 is TGTGCCACGTGGGACAGTTATAATTCACCCCTCCACTTT.